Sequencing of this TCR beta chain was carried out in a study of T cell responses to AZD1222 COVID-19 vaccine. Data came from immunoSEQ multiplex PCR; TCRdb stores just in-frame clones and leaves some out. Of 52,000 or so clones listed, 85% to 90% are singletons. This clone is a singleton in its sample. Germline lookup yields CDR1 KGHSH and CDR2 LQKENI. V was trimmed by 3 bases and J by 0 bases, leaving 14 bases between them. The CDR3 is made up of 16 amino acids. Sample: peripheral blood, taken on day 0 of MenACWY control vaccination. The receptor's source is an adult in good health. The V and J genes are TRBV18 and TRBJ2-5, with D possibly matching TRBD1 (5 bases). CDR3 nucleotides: TGTGCCAGCTCACCTCAGGGCGTCGGCTACCAAGAGACCCAGTACTTC. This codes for CASSPQGVGYQETQYF.